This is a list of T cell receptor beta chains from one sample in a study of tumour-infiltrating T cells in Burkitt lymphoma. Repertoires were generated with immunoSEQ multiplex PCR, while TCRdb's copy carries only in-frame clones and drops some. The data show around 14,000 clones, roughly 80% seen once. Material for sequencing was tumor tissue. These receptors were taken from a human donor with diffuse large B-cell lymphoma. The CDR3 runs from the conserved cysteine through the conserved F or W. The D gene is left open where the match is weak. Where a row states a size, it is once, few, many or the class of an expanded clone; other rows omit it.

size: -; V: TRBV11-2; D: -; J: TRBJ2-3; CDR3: CASSVRDRTDTQYF; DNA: TGTGCCAGCAGCGTAAGGGATAGGACAGATACGCAGTATTTT
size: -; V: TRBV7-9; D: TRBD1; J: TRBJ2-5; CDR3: CASSAGTGVMETQYF; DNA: TGTGCCAGCAGCGCCGGGACAGGGGTAATGGAGACCCAGTACTTC
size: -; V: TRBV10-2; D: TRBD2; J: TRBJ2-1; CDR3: CASSPRTSGTLSYNEQFF; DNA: TGCGCCAGCAGTCCAAGGACTAGCGGGACCCTCTCCTACAATGAGCAGTTCTTC
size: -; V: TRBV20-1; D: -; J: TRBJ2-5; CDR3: CSAEQETQYF; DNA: TGCAGTGCAGAACAAGAGACCCAGTACTTC
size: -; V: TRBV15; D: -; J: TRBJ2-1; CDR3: CATSRVRQYNEQFF; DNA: TGTGCCACCAGCAGAGTCAGGCAATACAATGAGCAGTTCTTC
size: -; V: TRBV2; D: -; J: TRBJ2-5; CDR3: CASRGGTDFQETQYF; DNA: TGTGCCAGCAGAGGCGGGACGGACTTCCAAGAGACCCAGTACTTC
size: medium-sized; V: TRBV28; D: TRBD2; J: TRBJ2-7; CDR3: CASSLPGLDYRPYEQYF; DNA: TGTGCCAGCAGTCTCCCGGGACTAGATTATAGACCCTACGAGCAGTACTTC
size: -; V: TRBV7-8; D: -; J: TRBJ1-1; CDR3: CASSQGDTNTEAFF; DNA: TGTGCCAGCAGCCAAGGGGATACGAACACTGAAGCTTTCTTT
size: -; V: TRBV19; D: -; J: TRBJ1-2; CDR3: CASSIGVVTGSYGYTF; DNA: TGTGCCAGTAGTATAGGGGTCGTAACAGGGTCCTATGGCTACACCTTC
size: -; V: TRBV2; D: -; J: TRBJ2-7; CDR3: CASSPTARGGIQYF; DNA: TGTGCCAGCAGCCCTACAGCGAGGGGGGGAATACAGTACTTC
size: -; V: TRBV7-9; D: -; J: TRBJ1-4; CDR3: CASSATGTAAEKLFF; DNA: TGTGCCAGCAGCGCTACCGGGACGGCCGCCGAAAAACTGTTTTTT
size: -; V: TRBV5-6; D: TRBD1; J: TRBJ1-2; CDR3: CASSLGQGNYTF; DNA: TGTGCCAGCAGCTTGGGACAGGGCAACTACACCTTC
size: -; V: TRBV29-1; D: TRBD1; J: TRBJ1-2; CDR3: CSAYGTGFSGGYTF; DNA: TGCAGCGCTTACGGGACAGGGTTTAGCGGTGGCTACACCTTC
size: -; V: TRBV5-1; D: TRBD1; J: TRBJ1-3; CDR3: CASSGPTGEGNTIYF; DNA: TGCGCCAGCAGCGGGCCAACAGGGGAAGGAAACACCATATATTTT
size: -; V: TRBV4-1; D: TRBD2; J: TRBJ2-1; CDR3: CASSQDFPGLDPFNEQFF; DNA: TGCGCCAGCAGCCAAGATTTTCCGGGACTAGACCCCTTCAATGAGCAGTTCTTC
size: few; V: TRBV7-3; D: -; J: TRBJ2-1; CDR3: CASSLSASLSYNEQFF; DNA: TGTGCCAGCAGCTTATCTGCCTCACTCTCCTACAATGAGCAGTTCTTC
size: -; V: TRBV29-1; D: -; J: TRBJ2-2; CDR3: CSVEGTNTGELFF; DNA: TGCAGCGTTGAGGGGACCAACACCGGGGAGCTGTTTTTT
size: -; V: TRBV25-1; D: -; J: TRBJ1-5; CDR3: CASSASGPDAQPQHF; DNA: TGTGCCAGCAGCGCGTCGGGACCGGATGCGCAGCCCCAGCATTTT
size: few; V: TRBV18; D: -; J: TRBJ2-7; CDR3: CASSLRAGNEQYF; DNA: TGTGCCAGCTCACTTAGAGCAGGCAACGAGCAGTACTTC
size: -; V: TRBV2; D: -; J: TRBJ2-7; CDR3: CASSDRYEQYF; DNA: TGTGCCAGCAGTGATCGGTACGAGCAGTACTTC
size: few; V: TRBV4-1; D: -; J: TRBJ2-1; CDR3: CASSQEAGSSYNEQFF; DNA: TGCGCCAGCAGCCAAGAGGCGGGCAGCTCCTACAATGAGCAGTTCTTC
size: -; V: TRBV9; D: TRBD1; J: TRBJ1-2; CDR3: CASSAHNRGRTNYGYTF; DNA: TGTGCCAGCAGCGCCCATAACAGGGGGCGCACAAACTATGGCTACACCTTC
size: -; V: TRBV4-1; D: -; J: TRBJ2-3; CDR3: CASSQLRVGDTQYF; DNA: TGCGCCAGCAGCCAACTACGCGTGGGAGATACGCAGTATTTT
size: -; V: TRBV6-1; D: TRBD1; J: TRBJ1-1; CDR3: CASSGNRGHNTEAFF; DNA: TGTGCCAGCAGTGGTAACAGGGGGCACAACACTGAAGCTTTCTTT
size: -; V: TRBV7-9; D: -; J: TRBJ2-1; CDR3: CASSSLGKGPYNEQFF; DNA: TGTGCCAGCAGCTCCCTGGGGAAAGGGCCATACAATGAGCAGTTCTTC
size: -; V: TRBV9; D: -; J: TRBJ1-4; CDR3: CASSVLDGSTNEKLFF; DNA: TGTGCCAGCAGCGTACTTGACGGCTCAACTAATGAAAAACTGTTTTTT
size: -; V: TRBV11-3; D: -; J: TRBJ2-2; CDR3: CASSPLDLNTGELFF; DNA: TGTGCCAGCAGCCCCCTCGACTTGAACACCGGGGAGCTGTTTTTT
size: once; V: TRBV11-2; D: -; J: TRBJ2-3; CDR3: CASSLDLARDTQYF; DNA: TGTGCCAGCAGCTTAGATTTGGCCAGGGATACGCAGTATTTT
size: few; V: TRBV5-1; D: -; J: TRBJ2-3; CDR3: CASSFTDTQYF; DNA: TGCGCCAGCAGCTTCACAGATACGCAGTATTTT
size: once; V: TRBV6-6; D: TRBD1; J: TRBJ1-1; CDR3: CASSYRGRDTEAFF; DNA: TGTGCCAGCAGTTACAGGGGGCGGGACACTGAAGCTTTCTTT
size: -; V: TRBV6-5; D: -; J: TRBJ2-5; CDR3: CASSYSMGSRETQYF; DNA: TGTGCCAGCAGTTACTCGATGGGTAGCAGAGAGACCCAGTACTTC
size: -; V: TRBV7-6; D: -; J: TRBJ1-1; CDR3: CASSSGGTLNTEAFF; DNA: TGTGCCAGCAGCTCAGGTGGGACGTTGAACACTGAAGCTTTCTTT
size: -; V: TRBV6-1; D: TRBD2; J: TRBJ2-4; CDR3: CASSAPTSGRAKNIQYF; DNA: TGTGCCAGCAGTGCTCCTACTAGCGGGAGAGCCAAAAACATTCAGTACTTC
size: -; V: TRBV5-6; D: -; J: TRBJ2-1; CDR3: CASSLTSFEQFF; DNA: TGTGCCAGCAGCCTTACTAGTTTTGAGCAGTTCTTC
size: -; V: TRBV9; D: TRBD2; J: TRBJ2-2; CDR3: CASSVEGLALGELFF; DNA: TGTGCCAGCAGCGTAGAAGGACTAGCTTTGGGGGAGCTGTTTTTT
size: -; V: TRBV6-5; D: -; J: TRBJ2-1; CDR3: CASGGFYNEQFF; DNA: TGTGCCAGCGGGGGATTCTACAATGAGCAGTTCTTC
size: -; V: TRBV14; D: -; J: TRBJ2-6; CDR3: CASSRPKGGIGANVLTF; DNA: TGTGCCAGCAGCCGCCCAAAAGGAGGGATCGGGGCCAACGTCCTGACTTTC
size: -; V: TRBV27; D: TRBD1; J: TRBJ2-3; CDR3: CASSPGQEVVGTQYF; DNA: TGTGCCAGCAGTCCAGGACAGGAGGTCGTGGGTACGCAGTATTTT
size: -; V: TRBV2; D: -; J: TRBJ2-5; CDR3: CASSERWGWETQYF; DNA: TGTGCCAGCAGTGAACGATGGGGATGGGAGACCCAGTACTTC
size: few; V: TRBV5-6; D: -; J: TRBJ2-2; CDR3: CASSHMHGGELFF; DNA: TGTGCCAGCAGCCACATGCATGGCGGGGAGCTGTTTTTT
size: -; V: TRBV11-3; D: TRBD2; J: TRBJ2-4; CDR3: CASSLGGAGRDIQYF; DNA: TGTGCCAGCAGCTTAGGGGGCGCAGGGAGGGACATTCAGTACTTC
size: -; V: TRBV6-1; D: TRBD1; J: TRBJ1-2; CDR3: CASSVRTGVGYTF; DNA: TGTGCCAGCAGTGTCCGGACAGGGGTGGGCTACACCTTC
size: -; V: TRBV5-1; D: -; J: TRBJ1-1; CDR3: CASSLGQGQSKAFF; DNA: TGCGCCAGCAGCTTGGGGCAGGGCCAGAGCAAAGCTTTCTTT
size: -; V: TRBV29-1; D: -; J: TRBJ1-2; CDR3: CSVARPQGRTANYGYTF; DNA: TGCAGCGTTGCAAGGCCCCAGGGGCGGACGGCTAACTATGGCTACACCTTC
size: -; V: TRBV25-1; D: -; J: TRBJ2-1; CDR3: CASATSPYNEQFF; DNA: TGTGCCAGCGCAACTAGCCCCTACAATGAGCAGTTCTTC
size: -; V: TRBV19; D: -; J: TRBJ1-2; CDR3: CASSQWEDYGYTF; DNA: TGTGCCAGTAGTCAGTGGGAAGACTATGGCTACACCTTC
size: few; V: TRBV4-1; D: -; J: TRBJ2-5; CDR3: CASSQVWGSQETQYF; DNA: TGCGCCAGCAGCCAAGTCTGGGGTAGCCAAGAGACCCAGTACTTC
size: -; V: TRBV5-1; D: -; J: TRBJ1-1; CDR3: CASSLAPQMNTEAFF; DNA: TGCGCCAGCAGCTTGGCGCCGCAGATGAACACTGAAGCTTTCTTT
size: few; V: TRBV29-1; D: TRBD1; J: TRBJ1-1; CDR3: CSVTGLHTEAFF; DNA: TGCAGCGTGACAGGGTTACACACTGAAGCTTTCTTT